A selection of T cell receptor beta chains follows, all from one sample in a study of T cell repertoires in cytomegalovirus infection. A single record per CDR3 protein comes from TCRdb applying MiXCR to the reads. In the table there are some 400,000 distinct CDR3 sequences, about a third of which are singletons. Sequenced input: PBMCs. The receptors shown here come from a human donor in good health (CMV status not recorded). Some clones in this sample may be carry-over from other donors' samples. CDR3s include the opening cysteine and the closing phenylalanine or tryptophan. D genes are given only for firm matches. Clone size is given for some rows only: seen once, a few or many times, or a class if the clone is expanded.

cdr3_nt: TGTGCCAGCCGAGGGAGCGGGGGGGAGACCCAGTACTTC
cdr3_aa: CASRGSGGETQYF
j_call: TRBJ2-5
cdr3_length: 13
v_call: TRBV6-8
clone_size: -
d_call: TRBD2

cdr3_nt: TGTGCCAGCAGGTGCTATGGAAACACCATATTTTTT
cdr3_aa: CASRCYGNTIFF
j_call: TRBJ1-3
cdr3_length: 12
v_call: TRBV7-2
clone_size: -
d_call: -

cdr3_nt: TGCGCCAGCAGCGTCGGGCTAGCGGGGGATCGGCAAGAGACCCAGTACTTC
cdr3_aa: CASSVGLAGDRQETQYF
j_call: TRBJ2-5
cdr3_length: 17
v_call: TRBV4-1
clone_size: few
d_call: TRBD2

cdr3_nt: TGTGCCAGCAGCAAAACAGGGGGCTATGGCTACACCTTC
cdr3_aa: CASSKTGGYGYTF
j_call: TRBJ1-2
cdr3_length: 13
v_call: TRBV5-4
clone_size: -
d_call: TRBD1

cdr3_nt: TGCAGTGCTAGGATGGACGACTACGAGCAGTACTTC
cdr3_aa: CSARMDDYEQYF
j_call: TRBJ2-7
cdr3_length: 12
v_call: TRBV20-1
clone_size: -
d_call: -

cdr3_nt: TGCGCCAGCAGCTTGGCACAACAGAACACCGGGGAGCTGTTTTTT
cdr3_aa: CASSLAQQNTGELFF
j_call: TRBJ2-2
cdr3_length: 15
v_call: TRBV5-1
clone_size: once
d_call: -

cdr3_nt: TGTGCCAGCAGCGACGAGACCTCTGGAAACACCATATATTTT
cdr3_aa: CASSDETSGNTIYF
j_call: TRBJ1-3
cdr3_length: 14
v_call: TRBV2
clone_size: once
d_call: -

cdr3_nt: TGTGCCAGCACGACTGACCTTCCTAACAATGAGCAGTTCTTC
cdr3_aa: CASTTDLPNNEQFF
j_call: TRBJ2-1
cdr3_length: 14
v_call: TRBV28
clone_size: -
d_call: -

cdr3_nt: TGTGCCACCACCCCACGGGGGCGAACCCTGAACACTGAAGCTTTCTTT
cdr3_aa: CATTPRGRTLNTEAFF
j_call: TRBJ1-1
cdr3_length: 16
v_call: TRBV12-3/TRBV12-4
clone_size: few
d_call: -

cdr3_nt: TGCAGCGTTGACCCGACAGGGTTGATCACTGAAGCTTTCTTT
cdr3_aa: CSVDPTGLITEAFF
j_call: TRBJ1-1
cdr3_length: 14
v_call: TRBV29-1
clone_size: -
d_call: TRBD1

cdr3_nt: TGTGCCAGCAGCACCTTTACGGGGACAGGGTTGGTGTTTTTT
cdr3_aa: CASSTFTGTGLVFF
j_call: TRBJ2-2
cdr3_length: 14
v_call: TRBV7-2
clone_size: many
d_call: TRBD1

cdr3_nt: TGTGCCAGCGGGGCCTTGACAGGAGCCAACTCACCCCTCCACTTT
cdr3_aa: CASGALTGANSPLHF
j_call: TRBJ1-6
cdr3_length: 15
v_call: TRBV6-1
clone_size: many
d_call: -

cdr3_nt: TGTGCCAGCAGCTTAACGGGGGATTCACCCCTCCACTTT
cdr3_aa: CASSLTGDSPLHF
j_call: TRBJ1-6
cdr3_length: 13
v_call: TRBV7-2
clone_size: many
d_call: -

cdr3_nt: TGTGCCAGCTCACCACCGTCGGCAGGGCCCTATGGCTACACCTTC
cdr3_aa: CASSPPSAGPYGYTF
j_call: TRBJ1-2
cdr3_length: 15
v_call: TRBV18
clone_size: few
d_call: -

cdr3_nt: TGTGCCAGCAGCTTAGTGGAGGGCTCAGGGAGGCTAAGCAATCAGCCCCAGCATTTT
cdr3_aa: CASSLVEGSGRLSNQPQHF
j_call: TRBJ1-5
cdr3_length: 19
v_call: TRBV7-2
clone_size: few
d_call: -

cdr3_nt: TGTGCCAGCAGCTCCGGGGACAGCTTTATCACAGATACGCAGTATTTT
cdr3_aa: CASSSGDSFITDTQYF
j_call: TRBJ2-3
cdr3_length: 16
v_call: TRBV7-2
clone_size: -
d_call: TRBD1